The TCR beta chain under discussion was sequenced for a study of T-cell reconstitution after alpha-beta-depleted transplantation in children. The study's findings and limits: Where some patients showed high TCRbeta diversity at day 60, it came from recipient T cells and thymic progenitors that had survived. T-cell numbers and diversity, one year after transplant, stemmed largely from T cells that were newly produced.

During its preparation, the TCRbeta library received unique molecular identifiers. One entry per CDR3 protein results from TCRdb running MiXCR on the PCR reads. Counted here are about 3,100 distinct CDR3 sequences, approximately 10% occurring once; the ten biggest clones make up approximately 79%. Germline assignment: CDR1 SGHVS and CDR2 FQNEAQ. V lost 6 bases and J lost 3; bases outside the gene matches: 14. CDR3 length: 17 amino acids. This clonotype has at least ten counts. Its antigen is undetermined. The chain has TRBV7-8 and TRBJ1-1; TRBD1 matches at 9 bases. The source was PBMCs, mostly from graft donor cells, collected 360 days after TCRalphabeta/CD19-depleted stem cell transplant. The sequence came from a patient aged 2-15 years who had a stem cell transplant for inherited bone marrow failure, so the T cells may come from the graft donor. CDR3 protein: CASSRTGGRRWDTEAFF. For the CDR3, the DNA is TGTGCCAGCAGTCGTACAGGGGGCCGGCGGTGGGACACTGAAGCTTTCTTT.